This TCR beta chain was sequenced during a study of T cell repertoires in cytomegalovirus infection (dated by TCRdb to 2018 to 2020). Regarding the research as a whole: The peptide stimulations were aimed at well-studied HLA-B-restricted epitopes as well as recently identified HLA-C-restricted CMV epitopes, whose presentation resists viral immunomodulation. Donor HLA type was relevant to the analysis, as public TCR beta signatures indicated carriage of CMV infection together with the matching HLA type.

V is clipped by 3 bases and J by 4 bases, and the sequence between their germline boundaries is 15 bases long. The CDR3 holds 15 amino acids from the cysteine to the phenylalanine. Just the 45-base CDR3 DNA is kept, in frame starting at base 1. The germline V gene (reference sequence) specifies LNHDA as CDR1 and SQIVND as CDR2. In the case of this clonotype: Its antigen target is currently unknown. Base qualities are not at hand, and no much larger clone is one base apart.

General findings and caveats noted by the study authors: Cumulative frequency of public TCR beta family members discriminated carriers of CMV infection plus the relevant HLA type in this cohort and an independent roughly 320-donor cohort. The ex vivo response was dominated by HLA-C-restricted CMV-specific TCR beta clonotypes, which also provided the single most frequent clonotype in two of eight donors.

The treatment or condition label, as the study defines it: in vitro stimulation with specific CMV peptide epitopes to enrich CMV-specific T cells. Sequenced on an Illumina HiSeq 1500. TCRdb handled the public reads itself, with Q25 trimming in fastp and clone calling in MiXCR, and kept productive beta chains. Rows matching on CDR3 protein sequence are summarized as one entry with the most common DNA and genes. The sample profile shows 640,000 or so distinct CDR3 sequences; around 30% of them were found once. The biggest ten clones account for 15% to 20% of the sample. The sequenced sample was cultured PBMCs, obtained from culture after CMV antigen stimulation. This TCR was recovered from a human donor in good health (CMV status not recorded). Some clones in this sample may be carry-over from other donors' samples. The V gene is TRBV19 and the J gene is TRBJ1-2, with the D gene not confidently named. CDR3 reads: CASSIEGHTPYGYTF. The DNA sequence is as follows: TGTGCCAGTAGTATCGAGGGCCACACTCCCTATGGCTACACCTTC.